The 5 T cell receptor beta chains below were found in one sample sequenced in a study of shared clonotypes between healthy human individuals. Profiled with immunoSEQ multiplex PCR; TCRdb holds only in-frame clones, not every one. The repertoire holds a few million clones, with around nine tenths as singletons. What was sequenced was naive CD4+ T cells sorted from blood. Specified subset: CD45RA+ positively selected. These receptors all come from a man aged 18 to 29 in good health.

On this clone itself: Other DNA sequences in this specimen translate into the identical CDR3. V gene TRBV6-5 combines with J gene TRBJ2-3; D gene ambiguous. Germline-derived CDR1 and CDR2 are MNHEY and SVGAGI. The CDR3 covers 14 residues. Deletions cut 3 bases from V and 1 base from J, with 8 bases between. CDR3 residues: CASSYPGRTDTQYF. The CDR3 DNA sequence: TGTGCCAGCAGTTATCCTGGCCGCACAGATACGCAGTATTTT.

The chain links TRBV6-1 to TRBJ2-3; TRBD1 aligns across 7 bases. Trimming at V came to 2 bases and at J to 4 bases, leaving 6 bases not matched to a gene. CDR3 length equals 15 residues. Germline CDR1 reads MNHNS; CDR2 reads SASEGT. This CDR3 reads CASSELRQGADTQYF. As DNA, the CDR3 is TGTGCCAGCAGTGAACTAAGACAGGGTGCAGATACGCAGTATTTT.

As to this clone: Other DNA sequences in the sample encode the same CDR3. In DNA, the CDR3 is TGTGCCAGCAGCTTAGGCGAGGGGCTGAACACCGGGGAGCTGTTTTTT. Residues: CASSLGEGLNTGELFF. This sequence joins TRBV7-9 and TRBJ2-2; the D call may be TRBD1 or TRBD2 (5 bases each). V was pared by 1 base and J by 1 base, with 10 bases between. Germline CDR1 is SEHNR and CDR2 is FQNEAQ (reference sequence). The length of the CDR3 is 16 residues.

The chain couples TRBV11-2 to TRBJ2-1, with D maybe TRBD1 (5 bases). CDR1 SGHAT and CDR2 FQNNGV come from the germline V gene. CDR3 length equals 12 residues. Trimming cost V 1 base and J 9 bases, with 7 bases left between them. The CDR3: CASSLGGAEQFF. The CDR3, as DNA: TGTGCCAGCAGCTTAGGTGGGGCTGAGCAGTTCTTC.

V gene TRBV11-2 combines with J gene TRBJ2-1, with 9 bases identical to TRBD1. Germline CDR1 is SGHAT and CDR2 is FQNNGV. V lost 5 bases to trimming and J lost 0 bases; unmatched junction nucleotides: 8. CDR3 length equals 17 residues. CDR3 region: CASSDRGTGISYNEQFF. In nucleotides, the CDR3 is TGTGCCAGCAGCGACCGCGGGACAGGGATCTCCTACAATGAGCAGTTCTTC.